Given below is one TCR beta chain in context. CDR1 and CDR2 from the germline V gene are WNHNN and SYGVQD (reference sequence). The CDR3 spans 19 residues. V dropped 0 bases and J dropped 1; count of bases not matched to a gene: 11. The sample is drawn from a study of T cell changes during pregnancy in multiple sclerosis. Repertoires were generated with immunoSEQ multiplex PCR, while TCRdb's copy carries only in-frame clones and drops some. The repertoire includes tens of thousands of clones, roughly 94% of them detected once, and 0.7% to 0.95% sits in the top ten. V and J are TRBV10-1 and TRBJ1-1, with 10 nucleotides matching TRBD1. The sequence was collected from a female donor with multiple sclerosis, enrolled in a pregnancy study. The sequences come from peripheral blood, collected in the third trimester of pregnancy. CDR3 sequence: CASSESLMGQGNRNTEAFF. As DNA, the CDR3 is TGCGCCAGCAGTGAGTCCCTTATGGGACAGGGGAATCGGAACACTGAAGCTTTCTTT.